The 20 T cell receptor beta chains presented below share a single source sample, sequenced in a study of shared clonotypes between healthy human individuals. Libraries were prepared by immunoSEQ multiplex PCR; TCRdb keeps only in-frame clonotypes and omits some of them. The table records some 1 million clones, roughly 80% of them present only once. Sample: memory CD4+ T cells sorted from blood. Noted subset: CD45RA-negative fraction. The receptors were sampled from a man aged 18-30 years in good health.

This chain links TRBV6-6 with TRBJ1-6; no firm D call. Trimming stripped 6 bases from V and 1 base from J, with 7 bases between. The CDR3 covers 14 residues. The V gene's germline CDR1 is MNHNY and CDR2 SVGAGI (reference sequence). For the CDR3, the DNA is TGTGCCAGCAGCCCCATGTCCTATAATTCACCCCTCCACTTT. Amino acid sequence: CASSPMSYNSPLHF.

Notes on this clone: Additional DNA sequences in this sample encode the identical CDR3. V usage is TRBV5-6 and J usage is TRBJ2-4; a weak D match, TRBD1 (5 bases). V was shortened by 1 base and J by 9 bases, with 8 bases between the two germline ends. The CDR3 has 12 residues. Germline CDR1 and CDR2: SGHDT and YYEEEE. The CDR3 nucleotides are TGTGCCAGCAGCTTGCAGGGAACCATTCAGTACTTC. It specifies CASSLQGTIQYF.

The chain combines TRBV7-8 with TRBJ1-4; the D gene is possibly TRBD1 (5 bases). Trimming cost V 3 bases and J 6 bases, with 11 bases left between them. Germline loops: CDR1 SGHVS, CDR2 FQNEAQ. The CDR3 is 14 residues long. CDR3 protein: CASSFMAQDEKLFF. Written as DNA, the CDR3 is TGTGCCAGCAGCTTCATGGCACAGGATGAAAAACTGTTTTTT.

This chain uses TRBV5-6 with TRBJ1-2; possibly TRBD1 for D (6 bases). V was trimmed by 5 bases and J by 4 bases, leaving 15 bases between them. Germline CDR1 reads SGHDT; CDR2 reads YYEEEE. The CDR3 is made up of 14 amino acids. CDR3 bases: TGTGCCAGCAGATGGGGTCAGGGGCCCTATGGCTACACCTTC. Residues: CASRWGQGPYGYTF.

This sequence joins TRBV30 and TRBJ1-1; no firm D call. Per germline, CDR1 GTSNPN and CDR2 SVGIG (reference sequence). The V end lost 2 bases, the J end lost 3 bases, and 7 bases lay between the germline ends. The length of the CDR3 is 12 residues. The CDR3 region has the DNA TGTGCCTGGAGTCCGAGACACACTGAAGCTTTCTTT. Protein product: CAWSPRHTEAFF.

This clone was seen once. Just one base apart from a much larger clone, this may be a read error. The same CDR3 arises from other DNA sequences in this sample as well. The chain links TRBV2 to TRBJ1-3; D remains ambiguous. V shed 6 bases and J shed 0 bases, with 6 bases lying between them. CDR1 and CDR2 (germline): SNHLY, FYNNEI. There are 13 residues in the CDR3. The CDR3 here is CASRADSGNTIYF. CDR3 in DNA: TGTGCCAGCAGGGCCGACTCTGGAAACACCATATATTTT.

This clone was counted only a few times. The chain couples TRBV27 to TRBJ2-7; D ambiguous. V dropped 5 bases and J dropped 2 bases, with 10 bases sitting between them. The germline V gene has CDR1 MNHEY and CDR2 SMNVEV (reference sequence). CDR3 length equals 13 residues. CDR3 DNA: TGTGCCAGCAGTCCAAGTACAACCTACGAGCAGTACTTC. Translated: CASSPSTTYEQYF.

About this clone: Additional DNA sequences in this sample encode the identical CDR3. The CDR3 DNA reads TGTGCCAGTAGTATTCTAGGGTCTGGGGCCAACGTCCTGACTTTC. It yields the protein CASSILGSGANVLTF. V gene TRBV19 combines with J gene TRBJ2-6, with D unclear. V lost 3 bases to trimming and J lost 1 base, with 7 bases between them. CDR3 length: 15 residues. Germline lookup yields CDR1 LNHDA and CDR2 SQIVND (reference sequence).

The rearrangement links TRBV7-6 to TRBJ2-1; D assignment may be TRBD1 or TRBD2 (7 bases each). Germline assignment: CDR1 SGHVS and CDR2 FNYEAQ. Trimming left V 2 bases short and J 0 bases short, with 20 bases between. The CDR3 is made up of 19 amino acids. The CDR3 DNA sequence: TGTGCCAGCAGCTTACCAGGGGGGGGGCTAGCGGCCTCCTACAATGAGCAGTTCTTC. Its protein product is CASSLPGGGLAASYNEQFF.

The chain uses TRBV4-1 and TRBJ2-7; D call uncertain. Germline lookup yields CDR1 MGHRA and CDR2 YSYEKL. This CDR3 spans 14 amino acids. The V end was cut by 3 bases, the J end by 3 bases, with 12 bases between. CDR3 in amino acids: CASSQGGNSYEQYF. The CDR3 nucleotides are TGCGCCAGCAGCCAGGGCGGAAACAGCTACGAGCAGTACTTC.

The chain is built from TRBV6-4 and TRBJ1-5; 7 bases are shared with TRBD1. The CDR3 consists of 13 residues. Germline V gene data show CDR1 as MRHNA and CDR2 as SNTAGT. The V segment lost 5 bases and the J segment 4 bases; nucleotides outside the gene matches: 2. Here the CDR3 DNA reads TGTGCCAGCAGTCGGACAGGTAATCAGCCCCAGCATTTT. Translation gives CASSRTGNQPQHF.

The chain joins TRBV28 to TRBJ1-1; 8 nucleotides align to TRBD1. Germline assignment: CDR1 MDHEN and CDR2 SYDVKM. There are 16 residues in the CDR3. V dropped 3 bases and J dropped 8; count of bases not matched to a gene: 14. CDR3 loop: CASSLKSTGGFGEAFF. CDR3 nucleotides: TGTGCCAGCAGTTTGAAGTCCACAGGGGGTTTTGGGGAAGCTTTCTTT.

Concerning this clone: A much bigger clone sits one base away, suggesting this may be a read error. The chain joins TRBV7-9 to TRBJ2-2; a weak D match, TRBD2 (7 bases). This CDR3 comprises 15 residues. Germline loops: CDR1 SEHNR, CDR2 FQNEAQ (reference sequence). V lost 3 bases to trimming and J lost 1 base, with 9 bases between them. The CDR3 DNA reads TGTGCCAGCAGCTTCGGGGGGCAGAACACCGGGGAGCTGTTTTTT. This translates into CASSFGGQNTGELFF.

The rearrangement joins TRBV7-9 to TRBJ2-2; 10 bases line up with TRBD1. Germline V gives CDR1 SEHNR, CDR2 FQNEAQ (reference sequence). Trimming at V came to 5 bases and at J to 5 bases, leaving 11 bases not matched to a gene. This CDR3 region has 17 residues. CDR3 nucleotides: TGTGCCAGCAGCCCTCCACCGGGACAGGGGAAAACCGGGGAGCTGTTTTTT. Protein: CASSPPPGQGKTGELFF.

The rearrangement links TRBV14 to TRBJ1-1; unclear D gene. Germline CDR1 reads SGHDN; CDR2 reads FVKESK. This CDR3 contains 14 residues. The V gene lost 3 bases and the J gene lost 6 bases, with 14 bases spanning the gap. CDR3 sequence reads: CASSQLSPVAEAFF. For the CDR3, the DNA is TGTGCCAGCAGCCAGCTCTCTCCGGTTGCTGAAGCTTTCTTT.

V gene TRBV30 combines with J gene TRBJ1-4, with 10 bases aligning to TRBD1. J lost 10 bases, V lost 3 bases, and 8 bases had no gene match. Germline-derived CDR1 and CDR2 are GTSNPN and SVGIG (reference sequence). The CDR3 extends over 14 amino acids. CDR3 amino acids: CAWRTGGGVGKLFF. The CDR3 region has the DNA TGTGCCTGGAGGACAGGGGGCGGAGTAGGAAAACTGTTTTTT.

The chain couples TRBV6-5 to TRBJ2-7; perhaps TRBD1 as D (6 bases). This CDR3 has 14 amino acids. Germline CDR1 is MNHEY and CDR2 is SVGAGI. Trimming took off 3 bases at V and 4 bases at J, with 13 bases between the two ends. CDR3 coding DNA: TGTGCCAGCAGTTATCGGACAGAGGGGTACGAGCAGTACTTC. This sequence encodes CASSYRTEGYEQYF.

The rearrangement joins TRBV5-1 to TRBJ1-6, with 12 bases matching TRBD1. V was clipped by 3 bases and J by 8 bases; unmatched bases: 6. The CDR3 extends over 16 amino acids. Germline assignment: CDR1 SGHRS and CDR2 YFSETQ. The CDR3 sequence: CASSSGTGGQDSPLHF. The CDR3 bases are TGCGCCAGCAGCTCCGGGACAGGGGGCCAGGATTCACCCCTCCACTTT.

The table lists this clone with a few counts. This chain connects TRBV5-5 to TRBJ2-1; D might be TRBD2 (6 bases). This CDR3 has 15 residues. Trimming shortened V by 1 base and J by 2 bases, and 10 bases separated the two germline ends. From germline, CDR1 is SGHKS and CDR2 YYEKEE (reference sequence). Here the CDR3 DNA reads TGTGCCAGCAGCTTGTTAGCGGCTACCTACAATGAGCAGTTCTTC. It translates to CASSLLAATYNEQFF.

This clone was picked up a small number of times. This specimen includes other DNA sequences encoding the same CDR3. The chain combines TRBV2 with TRBJ1-1; TRBD1 agrees at 9 bases. V dropped 6 bases and J dropped 5; count of bases not matched to a gene: 4. From germline, CDR1 is SNHLY and CDR2 FYNNEI. CDR3 length equals 13 residues. The CDR3 DNA is TGTGCCAGCAGCGGACAGGGGAGGACTGAAGCTTTCTTT. This encodes CASSGQGRTEAFF.